This passage covers 11 T cell receptor beta chains from one sample sequenced in a study of cytomegalovirus exposure and HLA in healthy donors. PCR used 60 Vbeta primers and 13 Jbeta primers. Generated by immunoSEQ multiplex PCR, the TCRdb table keeps only in-frame clones and is missing some. The table records more than 40,000 clones, 51% of them present only once. Sample: PBMCs. The receptor set was obtained from a man in his fifties or sixties in good health and CMV-seronegative.

The chain is built from TRBV6-5 and TRBJ1-1; 7 bases line up with TRBD1. The ends lost 8 bases at V and 4 bases at J; junction bases unmatched: 10. Germline assignment: CDR1 MNHEY and CDR2 SVGAGI. CDR3 length: 14 amino acids. The CDR3 nucleotides read TGTGCCAGCTCTTACTATCAGGGGGGCACTGAAGCTTTCTTT. Translation: CASSYYQGGTEAFF.

The chain links TRBV27 to TRBJ2-7; TRBD1 aligns across 9 bases. Germline CDR1 MNHEY, CDR2 SMNVEV (reference sequence). V lost 6 bases and J lost 4; bases outside the gene matches: 4. The CDR3 loop spans 13 amino acids. CDR3: CASRPTGGYEQYF. The DNA for the CDR3 is TGTGCCAGCAGGCCGACAGGGGGGTACGAGCAGTACTTC.

The genes are TRBV5-6 and TRBJ2-7, with D possibly being TRBD1 (6 bases). The V end was cut by 1 base, the J end by 4 bases, with 9 bases between. The germline V gene encodes CDR1 SGHDT and CDR2 YYEEEE. The CDR3 length is 13 residues. CDR3 DNA sequence: TGTGCCAGCAGCTTGCCTACAGGGTACGAGCAGTACTTC. This translates into CASSLPTGYEQYF.

This clone is medium-sized (0.01 to 0.1%) within its sample. V usage is TRBV20-1 and J usage is TRBJ2-7; D gene uncertain. The CDR3 consists of 11 residues. Germline lookup yields CDR1 DFQATT and CDR2 SNEGSKA (reference sequence). Trimming cost V 5 bases and J 6 bases, with 11 bases left between them. The chain's CDR3 is CSASPLGEQYF. The CDR3 nucleotides read TGCAGTGCTTCCCCTCTCGGCGAGCAGTACTTC.

The chain combines TRBV14 with TRBJ2-7, with D hard to call. CDR1 SGHDN and CDR2 FVKESK come from the germline V gene. Trimming cost V 0 bases and J 4 bases, with 4 bases left between them. The CDR3 is 12 residues long. CDR3 protein: CASSQDRYEQYF. In nucleotides, the CDR3 is TGTGCCAGCAGCCAAGATCGGTACGAGCAGTACTTC.

This clone came up a few times. V gene TRBV2 combines with J gene TRBJ1-4; a possible D gene is TRBD1 (5 bases). Trimming cost V 1 base and J 7 bases, with 13 bases left between them. This CDR3 comprises 15 residues. In germline, CDR1 is SNHLY, CDR2 FYNNEI. Here the CDR3 DNA reads TGTGCCAGCAGTGAAGTCGCAGGGATCGGTGAAAAACTGTTTTTT. Protein sequence: CASSEVAGIGEKLFF.

This sequence joins TRBV5-1 and TRBJ2-1, with 7 bases identical to TRBD2. The CDR3 is made up of 15 amino acids. J was trimmed by 10 bases and V by 1 base; bases with no gene match: 11. Germline-derived CDR1 and CDR2 are SGHRS and YFSETQ. In DNA, the CDR3 is TGCGCCAGCAGCTTGTTGACTAGCACGGAGGGGGAGCAGTTCTTC. It translates to CASSLLTSTEGEQFF.

As for this clone: The junction differs from germline at one of its ends, possibly a read error. CDR3 residues: CASSGLGAYKQYF. CDR3 in DNA: TGCGCCAGCAGTGGGCTTGGGGCCTACAAGCAGTACTTC. V usage is TRBV10-2 and J usage is TRBJ2-7; D may be TRBD1 (5 bases). CDR3 size: 13 residues. Germline CDR1 reads WSHSY; CDR2 reads SAAADI.

This chain links TRBV28 with TRBJ1-2, with D tentatively TRBD1 (5 bases). V was clipped by 4 bases and J by 6 bases, with 12 bases between them. The germline V gene has CDR1 MDHEN and CDR2 SYDVKM. CDR3 length: 13 amino acids. The DNA for the CDR3 is TGTGCCAGCAGTTACAGGAGTGGGAATGGCTACACCTTC. Amino acids: CASSYRSGNGYTF.

The chain is built from TRBV30 and TRBJ1-4, with 7 bases that match TRBD1. CDR1 is GTSNPN and CDR2 is SVGIG in the germline V gene (reference sequence). This CDR3 region has 18 residues. The junction had 10 bases not matched to a gene; V was cut back by 0 bases and J by 0 bases. CDR3 region: CAWSVPGGGTATNEKLFF. DNA of the CDR3: TGTGCCTGGAGTGTACCGGGCGGAGGGACAGCAACTAATGAAAAACTGTTTTTT.

This chain joins TRBV27 and TRBJ1-2; 10 bases align to TRBD1. This CDR3 is 14 amino acids long. The junction had 8 bases not matched to a gene; V was cut back by 6 bases and J by 7 bases. Germline CDR1 MNHEY, CDR2 SMNVEV (reference sequence). CDR3 nucleotide sequence: TGTGCCAGCAGGGCGACAGGGGGCTTCTCTGGCTACACCTTC. Its translation is CASRATGGFSGYTF.